Listed below are T cell receptor beta chains from one sample, sequenced in a study of graft-versus-host responses after intestinal transplantation. Some clones are missing from TCRdb's copy, which holds only in-frame ones; the method was immunoSEQ multiplex PCR. The sample records about 100,000 clones, less than 90% being singletons. These receptors' antigens are unknown. Sequenced here: unstimulated CD4+ T cells sorted from spleen or lymph node cells, sampled before transplant. These receptors originate from a human donor who was the organ donor for an intestinal transplant. CDR3s include the opening cysteine and the closing phenylalanine or tryptophan. Clone size, where shown, is once, few, many, or a class for clones that have expanded.

>.|15|TRBJ1-2|TRBV5-1
CASSLEVGLNYGYTF
>.|15|TRBJ1-5|TRBV19
CASSPEGGSNQPQHF
>.|13|TRBJ1-1|TRBV18
CASSQNTNTEAFF
>.|16|TRBJ1-5|TRBV4-1
CASSPWTVPLGQPQHF
>.|14|TRBJ1-5|TRBV6-1
CASSLVLSNQPQHF
>.|14|TRBJ1-2|TRBV30
CAWRSQGRLDGYTF
>once|14|TRBJ2-7|TRBV11-2
CASSLSDSGYEQYF
>.|14|TRBJ2-3|TRBV5-4
CASSFTRGTDTQYF
>once|15|TRBJ2-7|TRBV11-3
CASSLGQGVGYEQYF
>.|17|TRBJ1-4|TRBV7-9
CASSFGVAGGANEKLFF
>.|14|TRBJ2-3|TRBV5-4
CASLRDINTDTQYF
>few|13|TRBJ1-5|TRBV7-9
CASSLDGNQPQHF
>.|18|TRBJ1-2|TRBV5-1
CASSLAGLSGGYAVDYTF
>.|15|TRBJ1-5|TRBV10-3
CAISAAGGPYQPQHF
>.|16|TRBJ2-2|TRBV19
CASRMGLRGQNRELFF
>.|16|TRBJ1-6|TRBV2
CASSEAPGGVGSPLHF
>.|13|TRBJ1-1|TRBV19
CASSTSRNTEAFF